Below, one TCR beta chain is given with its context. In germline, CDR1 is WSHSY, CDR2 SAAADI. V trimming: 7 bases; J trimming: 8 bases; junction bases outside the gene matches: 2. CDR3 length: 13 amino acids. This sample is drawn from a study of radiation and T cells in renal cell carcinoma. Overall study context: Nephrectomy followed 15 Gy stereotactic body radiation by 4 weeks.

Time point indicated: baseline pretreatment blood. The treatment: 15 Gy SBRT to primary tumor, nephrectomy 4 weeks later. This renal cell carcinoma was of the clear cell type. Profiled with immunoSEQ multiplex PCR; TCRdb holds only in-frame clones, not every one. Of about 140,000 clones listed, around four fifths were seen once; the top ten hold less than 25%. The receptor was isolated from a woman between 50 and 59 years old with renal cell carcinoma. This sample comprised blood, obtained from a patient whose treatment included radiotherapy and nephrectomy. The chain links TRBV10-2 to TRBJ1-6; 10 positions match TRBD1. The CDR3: CASKGQGYSPLHF. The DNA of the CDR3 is TGCGCCAGCAAGGGACAGGGGTATTCACCCCTCCACTTT.